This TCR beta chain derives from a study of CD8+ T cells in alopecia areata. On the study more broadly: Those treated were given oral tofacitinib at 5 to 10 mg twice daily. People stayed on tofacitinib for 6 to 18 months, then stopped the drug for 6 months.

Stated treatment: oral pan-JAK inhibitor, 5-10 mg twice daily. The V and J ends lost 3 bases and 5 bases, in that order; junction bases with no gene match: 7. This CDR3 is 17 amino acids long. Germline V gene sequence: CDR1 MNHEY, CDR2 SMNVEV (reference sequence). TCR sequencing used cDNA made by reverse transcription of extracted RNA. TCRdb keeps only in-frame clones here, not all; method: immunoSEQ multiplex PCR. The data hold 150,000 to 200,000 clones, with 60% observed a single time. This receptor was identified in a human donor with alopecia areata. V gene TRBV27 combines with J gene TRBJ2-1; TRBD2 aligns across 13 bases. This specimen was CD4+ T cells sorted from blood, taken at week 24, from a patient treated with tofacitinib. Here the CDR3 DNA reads TGTGCCAGCAGTTTCCGCGGTACTAGCGGGAGGGACAATGAGCAGTTCTTC. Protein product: CASSFRGTSGRDNEQFF.